This T cell receptor beta chain was recovered during a study of cytomegalovirus exposure and HLA in healthy donors. The PCR was carried out with 60 Vbeta primers and 13 Jbeta primers. Data came from immunoSEQ multiplex PCR; TCRdb stores just in-frame clones and leaves some out. Of roughly 86,000 clones detected, around 71% appear once; the ten largest clones hold 8% to 10%. The germline V gene has CDR1 WSHSY and CDR2 SAAADI. The CDR3 loop spans 14 amino acids. The sample comprised PBMCs. The sequence was collected from a man in his 60s in good health and CMV-seronegative. V is TRBV10-2 and J is TRBJ2-5, with 12 bases fitting TRBD2. The DNA end favors TRBJ2-7, so the J call may be wrong. For the CDR3, the DNA is TGCGCCAGCAGTGAGAGACTAGCGGGAGCCGAGCAGTACTTC. Translated: CASSERLAGAEQYF.